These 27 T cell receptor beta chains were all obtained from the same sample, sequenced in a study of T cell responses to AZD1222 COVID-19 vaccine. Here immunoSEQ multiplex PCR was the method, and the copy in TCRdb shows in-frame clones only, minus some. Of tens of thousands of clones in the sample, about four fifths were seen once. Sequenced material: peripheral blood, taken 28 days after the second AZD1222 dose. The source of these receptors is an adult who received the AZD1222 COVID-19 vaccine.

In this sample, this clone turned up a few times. CDR3 nucleotides: TGTGCCAGTTCGGACGGACCAGCGGAGTACAATGAGCAGTTCTTC. The encoded protein is CASSDGPAEYNEQFF. The J gene is TRBJ2-1, the V gene TRBV7-2, with D maybe TRBD2 (5 bases). V was trimmed by 9 bases and J by 4 bases, leaving 19 bases between them. Germline V lookup: CDR1 SGHTA, CDR2 FQGNSA. The CDR3 sequence is 15 residues long. The full variable domain, with the rest looked up from reference TRBV7-2 and TRBJ2-1, is GAGVSQSPSNKVTEKGKDVELRCDPISGHTALYWYRQSLGQGLEFLIYFQGNSAPDKSGLPSDRFSAERTGGSVSTLTIQRTQQEDSAVYLCASSDGPAEYNEQFFGPGTRLTVL.

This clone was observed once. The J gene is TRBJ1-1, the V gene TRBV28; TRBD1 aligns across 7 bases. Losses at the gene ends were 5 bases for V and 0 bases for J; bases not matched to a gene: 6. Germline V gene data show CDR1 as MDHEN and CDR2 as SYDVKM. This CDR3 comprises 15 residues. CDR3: CASSIDREVNTEAFF. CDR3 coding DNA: TGTGCCAGCAGTATCGACAGGGAGGTGAACACTGAAGCTTTCTTT.

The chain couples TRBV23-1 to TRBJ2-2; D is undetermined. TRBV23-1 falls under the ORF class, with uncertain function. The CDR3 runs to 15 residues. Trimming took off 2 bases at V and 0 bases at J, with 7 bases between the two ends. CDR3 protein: CASSQESSNTGELFF. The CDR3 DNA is TGCGCCAGCAGTCAAGAATCCTCGAACACCGGGGAGCTGTTTTTT.

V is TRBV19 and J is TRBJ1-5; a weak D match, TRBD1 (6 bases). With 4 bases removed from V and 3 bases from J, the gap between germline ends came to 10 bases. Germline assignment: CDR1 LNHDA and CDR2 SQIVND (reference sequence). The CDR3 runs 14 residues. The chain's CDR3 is CASSNHRDNQPQHF. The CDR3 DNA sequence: TGTGCCAGTAGTAACCACAGGGACAATCAGCCCCAGCATTTT.

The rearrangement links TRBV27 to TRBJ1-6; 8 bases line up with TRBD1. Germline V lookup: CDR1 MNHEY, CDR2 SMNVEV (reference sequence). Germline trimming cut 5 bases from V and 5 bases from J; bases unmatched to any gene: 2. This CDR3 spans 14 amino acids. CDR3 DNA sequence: TGTGCCAGCAGTAACAGGGGGAATAATTCACCCCTCCACTTT. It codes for CASSNRGNNSPLHF.

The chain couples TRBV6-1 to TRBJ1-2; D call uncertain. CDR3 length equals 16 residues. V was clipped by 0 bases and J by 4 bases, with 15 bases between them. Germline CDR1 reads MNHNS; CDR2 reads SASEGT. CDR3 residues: CASSEALRGNGYGYTF. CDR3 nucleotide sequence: TGTGCCAGCAGTGAAGCGCTTCGGGGAAACGGCTATGGCTACACCTTC.

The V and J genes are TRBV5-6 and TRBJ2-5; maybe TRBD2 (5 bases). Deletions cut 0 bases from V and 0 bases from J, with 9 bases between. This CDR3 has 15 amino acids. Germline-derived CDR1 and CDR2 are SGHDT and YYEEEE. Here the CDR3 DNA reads TGTGCCAGCAGCTTGGGACGGGGTGACCAAGAGACCCAGTACTTC. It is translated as CASSLGRGDQETQYF.

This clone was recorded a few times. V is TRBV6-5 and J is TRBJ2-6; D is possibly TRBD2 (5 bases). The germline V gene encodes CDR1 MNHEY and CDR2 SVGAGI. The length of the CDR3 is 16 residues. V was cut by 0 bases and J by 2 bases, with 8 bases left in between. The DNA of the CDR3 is TGTGCCAGCAGTTACTCGGAGGTACCTGGGGCCAACGTCCTGACTTTC. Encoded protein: CASSYSEVPGANVLTF.

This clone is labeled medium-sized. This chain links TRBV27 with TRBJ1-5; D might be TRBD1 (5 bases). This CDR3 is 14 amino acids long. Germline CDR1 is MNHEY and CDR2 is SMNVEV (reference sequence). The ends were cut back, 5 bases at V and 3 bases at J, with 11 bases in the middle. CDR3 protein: CASSQGRNNQPQHF. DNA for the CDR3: TGTGCCAGCAGTCAGGGACGGAACAATCAGCCCCAGCATTTT.

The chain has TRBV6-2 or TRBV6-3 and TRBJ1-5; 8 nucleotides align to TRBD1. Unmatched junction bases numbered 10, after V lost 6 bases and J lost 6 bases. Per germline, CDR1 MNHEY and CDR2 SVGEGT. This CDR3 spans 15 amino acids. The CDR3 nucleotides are TGTGCCAGCAGCACCAGACAGGGGTCGGGTCAGCCCCAGCATTTT. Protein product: CASSTRQGSGQPQHF.

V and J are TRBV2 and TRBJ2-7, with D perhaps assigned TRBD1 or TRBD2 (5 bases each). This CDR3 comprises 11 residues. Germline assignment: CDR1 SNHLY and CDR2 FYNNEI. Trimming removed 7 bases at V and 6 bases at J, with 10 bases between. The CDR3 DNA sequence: TGTGCCAGCATGGGGGTTCGCGAGCAGTACTTC. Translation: CASMGVREQYF.

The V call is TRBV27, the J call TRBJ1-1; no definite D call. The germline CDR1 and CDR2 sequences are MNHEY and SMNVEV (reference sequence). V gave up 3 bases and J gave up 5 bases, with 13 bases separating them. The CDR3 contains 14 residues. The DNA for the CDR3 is TGTGCCAGCAGTTTTAGGGAGAGTTCGACTGAAGCTTTCTTT. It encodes CASSFRESSTEAFF.

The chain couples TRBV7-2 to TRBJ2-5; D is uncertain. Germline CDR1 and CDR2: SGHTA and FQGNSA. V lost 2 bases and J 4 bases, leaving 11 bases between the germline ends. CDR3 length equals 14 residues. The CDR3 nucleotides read TGTGCCAGCAGCTTATCGCTAGGCCCAGAGACCCAGTACTTC. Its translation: CASSLSLGPETQYF.

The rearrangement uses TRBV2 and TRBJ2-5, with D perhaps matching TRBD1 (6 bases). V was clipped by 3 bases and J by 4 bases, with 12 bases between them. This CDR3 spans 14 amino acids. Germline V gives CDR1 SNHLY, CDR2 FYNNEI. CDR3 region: CASSDRGGGETQYF. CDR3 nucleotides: TGTGCCAGCAGTGATCGAGGGGGTGGAGAGACCCAGTACTTC.

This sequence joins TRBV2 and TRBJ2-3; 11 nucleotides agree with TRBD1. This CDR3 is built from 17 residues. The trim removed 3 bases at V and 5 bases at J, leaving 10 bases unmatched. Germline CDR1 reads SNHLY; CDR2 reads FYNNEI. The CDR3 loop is CASSDDRTGGAIDTQYF. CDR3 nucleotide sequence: TGTGCCAGCAGTGATGATAGGACAGGGGGCGCTATAGATACGCAGTATTTT.

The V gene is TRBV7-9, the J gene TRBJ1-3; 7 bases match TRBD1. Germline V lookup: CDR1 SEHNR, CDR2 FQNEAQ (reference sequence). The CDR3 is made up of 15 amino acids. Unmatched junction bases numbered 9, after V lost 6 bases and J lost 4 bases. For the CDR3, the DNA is TGTGCCAGCAGGAATACAGGGGAGCCCGGAAACACCATATATTTT. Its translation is CASRNTGEPGNTIYF. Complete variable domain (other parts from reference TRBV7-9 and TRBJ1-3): DTGVSQNPRHKITKRGQNVTFRCDPISEHNRLYWYRQTLGQGPEFLTYFQNEAQLEKSRLLSDRFSAERPKGSFSTLEIQRTEQGDSAMYLCASRNTGEPGNTIYFGEGSWLTVV.

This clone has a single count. The CDR3 nucleotides are TGTGCCTTGGAGGTAGGGGAGACCCAGTACTTC. This codes for CALEVGETQYF. The J gene is TRBJ2-5, the V gene TRBV30; D possibly corresponds to TRBD2 (5 bases). Between the trimmed V and J ends, which lost 7 bases and 5 bases, there was a span of 11 bases. The CDR3 has 11 amino acids. The germline gives CDR1 GTSNPN, CDR2 SVGIG (reference sequence).

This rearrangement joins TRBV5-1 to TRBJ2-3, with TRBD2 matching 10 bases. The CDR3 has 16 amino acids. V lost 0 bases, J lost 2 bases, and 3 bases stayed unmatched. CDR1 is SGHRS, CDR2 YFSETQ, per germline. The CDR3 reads CASSLGTSGSTDTQYF. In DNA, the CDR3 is TGCGCCAGCAGCTTGGGGACTAGCGGCTCCACAGATACGCAGTATTTT.

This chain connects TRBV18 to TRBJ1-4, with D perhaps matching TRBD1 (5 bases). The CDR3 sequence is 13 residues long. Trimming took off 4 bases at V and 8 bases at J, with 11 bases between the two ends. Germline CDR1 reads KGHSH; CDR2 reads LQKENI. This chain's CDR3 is CASSLGRVEKLFF. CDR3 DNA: TGTGCCAGCTCACTGGGACGGGTCGAAAAACTGTTTTTT.

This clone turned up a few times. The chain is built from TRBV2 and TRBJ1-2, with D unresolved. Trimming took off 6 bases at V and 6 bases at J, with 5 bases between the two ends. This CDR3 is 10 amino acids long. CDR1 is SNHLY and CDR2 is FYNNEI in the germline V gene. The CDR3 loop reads CASRLNGYTF. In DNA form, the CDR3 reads TGTGCCAGCAGACTTAATGGCTACACCTTC.

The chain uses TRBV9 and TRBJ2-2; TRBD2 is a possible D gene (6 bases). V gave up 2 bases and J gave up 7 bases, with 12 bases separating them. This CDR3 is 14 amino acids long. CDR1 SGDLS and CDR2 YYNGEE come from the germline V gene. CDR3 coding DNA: TGTGCCAGCAGCGTCGGGCGGAGGGTCGGGGAGCTGTTTTTT. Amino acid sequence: CASSVGRRVGELFF.

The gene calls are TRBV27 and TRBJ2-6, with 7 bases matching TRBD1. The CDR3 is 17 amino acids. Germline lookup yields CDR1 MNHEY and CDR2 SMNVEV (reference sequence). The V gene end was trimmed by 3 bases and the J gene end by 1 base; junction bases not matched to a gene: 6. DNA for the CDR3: TGTGCCAGCAGTTTCGTACAGGGGTTTTCTGGGGCCAACGTCCTGACTTTC. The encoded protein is CASSFVQGFSGANVLTF. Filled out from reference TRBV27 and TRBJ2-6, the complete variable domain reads EAQVTQNPRYLITVTGKKLTVTCSQNMNHEYMSWYRQDPGLGLRQIYYSMNVEVTDKGDVPEGYKVSRKEKRNFPLILESPSPNQTSLYFCASSFVQGFSGANVLTFGAGSRLTVL.

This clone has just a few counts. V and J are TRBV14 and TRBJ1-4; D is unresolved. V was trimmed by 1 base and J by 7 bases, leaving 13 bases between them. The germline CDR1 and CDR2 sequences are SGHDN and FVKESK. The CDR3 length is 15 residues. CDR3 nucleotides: TGTGCCAGCAGCCAAGTCGTCAGGAGTCGTGAAAAACTGTTTTTT. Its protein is CASSQVVRSREKLFF.

Here the CDR3 reads CASSLTGAYEQYF. DNA for the CDR3: TGTGCCAGCAGTCTGACAGGGGCCTACGAGCAGTACTTC. The chain carries TRBV6-2 or TRBV6-3 and TRBJ2-7; 8 bases are shared with TRBD1. Losses at the gene ends were 5 bases for V and 2 bases for J; bases not matched to a gene: 2. CDR3 length: 13 amino acids. The germline V gene encodes CDR1 MNHEY and CDR2 SVGEGT.

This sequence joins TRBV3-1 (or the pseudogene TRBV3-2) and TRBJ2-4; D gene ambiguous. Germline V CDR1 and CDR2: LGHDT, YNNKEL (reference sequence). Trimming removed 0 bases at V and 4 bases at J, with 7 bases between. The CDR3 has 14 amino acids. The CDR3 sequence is CASSQDGRKNIQYF. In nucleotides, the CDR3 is TGTGCCAGCAGCCAAGACGGCCGAAAAAACATTCAGTACTTC.

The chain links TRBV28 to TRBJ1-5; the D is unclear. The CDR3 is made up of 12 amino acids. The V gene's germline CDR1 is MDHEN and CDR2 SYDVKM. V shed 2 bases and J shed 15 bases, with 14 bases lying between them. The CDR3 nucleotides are TGTGCCAGCAGTTTACCAATTACCGACCTGCATTTT. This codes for CASSLPITDLHF.

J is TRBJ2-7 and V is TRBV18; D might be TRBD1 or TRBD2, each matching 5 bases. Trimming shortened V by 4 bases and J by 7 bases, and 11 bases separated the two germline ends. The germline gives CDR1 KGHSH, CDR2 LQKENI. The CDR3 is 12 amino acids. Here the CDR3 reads CASSQGPREQYF. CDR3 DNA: TGTGCCAGCTCACAGGGACCGCGAGAGCAGTACTTC. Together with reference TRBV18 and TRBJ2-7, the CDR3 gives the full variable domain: NAGVMQNPRHLVRRRGQEARLRCSPMKGHSHVYWYRQLPEEGLKFMVYLQKENIIDESGMPKERFSAEFPKEGPSILRIQQVVRGDSAAYFCASSQGPREQYFGPGTRLTVT.